The 5 T cell receptor beta chains below were found in one sample sequenced in a study of T cells in Graves' hyperthyroidism and ophthalmopathy. Using RNA transcripts as the source, TCR beta CDR3 regions were amplified. TCR CDR3 underwent first-round RT-PCR with the HTBI primer set. From the multiplex PCR reads, TCRdb called clonotypes with MiXCR, one entry per CDR3 protein. The table includes roughly 420,000 distinct CDR3 sequences, about 15% detected once. Sequenced material: blood. Receptors originate from a young woman with Graves' hyperthyroidism.

This clonotype was seen many times. V is TRBV7-2 and J is TRBJ2-5; D is possibly TRBD1 (6 bases). V gave up 5 bases and J gave up 9 bases, with 10 bases separating them. Germline V gene lookup returns CDR1 SGHTA and CDR2 FQGNSA. There are 11 residues in the CDR3. The CDR3 DNA is TGTGCCAGCAGCCCAGGGGTGGCCCAGTACTTC. This codes for CASSPGVAQYF.

This clonotype was detected many times. The chain employs TRBV5-4 and TRBJ2-7, with TRBD2 as a possible D gene (6 bases). Trimming removed 4 bases at V and 2 bases at J, with 16 bases between. This CDR3 region has 15 residues. Germline V lookup: CDR1 SGHNT, CDR2 YYREEE (reference sequence). CDR3 loop: CASSHDRDLAYEQYF. In DNA form, the CDR3 reads TGTGCCAGCAGCCATGACCGGGACTTGGCCTACGAGCAGTACTTC.

This clonotype was recorded at least ten times. V is TRBV19 and J is TRBJ1-5, with 9 nucleotides matching TRBD1. The CDR3 is 15 amino acids. Germline-derived CDR1 and CDR2 are LNHDA and SQIVND (reference sequence). The V segment lost 3 bases and the J segment 2 bases; nucleotides outside the gene matches: 2. The CDR3 DNA reads as TGTGCCAGTAGTATGCGGGACAGGGGCAATCAGCCCCAGCATTTT. Its protein product is CASSMRDRGNQPQHF.

The table lists this clonotype with many counts. This chain uses TRBV10-3 with TRBJ2-2, with D possibly TRBD1 on 6 matching bases. Per germline, CDR1 ENHRY and CDR2 SYGVKD. The CDR3 loop spans 16 amino acids. This CDR3 is CAIRTRGGPNTGELFF. CDR3 nucleotides: TGTGCTATAAGAACCAGGGGCGGGCCGAACACCGGGGAGCTGTTTTTT.

This clonotype was seen a single time. The V gene is TRBV5-1, the J gene TRBJ2-2; TRBD2 agrees at 12 bases. Trimming took 3 bases from V and 4 from J; bases not matched to a gene: 4. This CDR3 has 16 amino acids. Germline CDR1 reads SGHRS; CDR2 reads YFSETQ. The DNA of the CDR3 is TGCGCCAGCAGCTGGGGACTAGCGGGTGGCACCGGGGAGCTGTTTTTT. This codes for CASSWGLAGGTGELFF. Together with reference TRBV5-1 and TRBJ2-2, the CDR3 gives the full variable domain: KAGVTQTPRYLIKTRGQQVTLSCSPISGHRSVSWYQQTPGQGLQFLFEYFSETQRNKGNFPGRFSGRQFSNSRSEMNVSTLELGDSALYLCASSWGLAGGTGELFFGEGSRLTVL.